The 15 T cell receptor beta chains below were found in one sample sequenced in a study of technical replicates of blood from a handful of donors. Repertoires were generated with immunoSEQ multiplex PCR, while TCRdb's copy carries only in-frame clones and drops some. The sample has about 59,000 clones, roughly 95% seen once. Sequencing was carried out using PBMCs. The receptors here all came from a human donor in good health. Some clones in this sample may be carry-over from other donors' samples.

The chain combines TRBV7-2 with TRBJ2-5; 10 bases map to TRBD2. CDR3 length: 13 amino acids. J gave up 5 bases and V 3 bases, and 0 bases lay outside the gene matches. Germline V lookup: CDR1 SGHTA, CDR2 FQGNSA. The DNA for the CDR3 is TGTGCCAGCAGCTTTAGCGGGAGGGAGACCCAGTACTTC. Amino acids: CASSFSGRETQYF.

The V call is TRBV9, the J call TRBJ2-5; 7 bases match TRBD1. The CDR3 extends over 14 amino acids. In germline, CDR1 is SGDLS, CDR2 YYNGEE. The trim removed 2 bases at V and 4 bases at J, leaving 5 bases unmatched. CDR3 sequence (DNA): TGTGCCAGCAGCGTGACAGGGTTTCGAGAGACCCAGTACTTC. Encoded protein: CASSVTGFRETQYF.

The chain carries TRBV6-5 and TRBJ2-2; TRBD1 might be the D (6 bases). The CDR3 is made up of 14 amino acids. Trimming removed 5 bases at V and 6 bases at J, with 13 bases between. CDR1 is MNHEY and CDR2 is SVGAGI in the germline V gene. CDR3 in DNA: TGTGCCAGCAGTGGCAGGGGTAGGGCCGGGGAGCTGTTTTTT. It translates to CASSGRGRAGELFF.

The chain couples TRBV9 to TRBJ2-3; a possible D gene is TRBD2 (6 bases). With 0 bases removed from V and 4 bases from J, the gap between germline ends came to 12 bases. The CDR3 spans 15 residues. In germline, CDR1 is SGDLS, CDR2 YYNGEE. The chain's CDR3 is CASSVGSGDPDTQYF. For the CDR3, the DNA is TGTGCCAGCAGCGTAGGGTCGGGAGATCCAGATACGCAGTATTTT.

The chain combines TRBV5-1 with TRBJ1-3, with D perhaps TRBD1 (5 bases). Germline CDR1 reads SGHRS; CDR2 reads YFSETQ. V lost 4 bases, J lost 1 base, and 18 bases lay in between. There are 17 residues in the CDR3. CDR3: CASSPGGTQSSGNTIYF. In nucleotides, the CDR3 is TGCGCCAGCAGCCCGGGCGGGACGCAAAGTTCTGGAAACACCATATATTTT.

V is TRBV5-4 and J is TRBJ1-2; 7 bases are shared with TRBD1. The CDR3 sequence is 14 residues long. CDR1 and CDR2 (germline): SGHNT, YYREEE (reference sequence). J was trimmed by 4 bases and V by 2 bases; bases with no gene match: 5. This CDR3 is CASSLQGIGYGYTF. In nucleotides, the CDR3 is TGTGCCAGCAGCTTACAGGGGATCGGCTATGGCTACACCTTC. Drawing the rest from reference TRBV5-4 and TRBJ1-2, the complete variable domain is ETGVTQSPTHLIKTRGQQVTLRCSSQSGHNTVSWYQQALGQGPQFIFQYYREEENGRGNFPPRFSGLQFPNYSSELNVNALELDDSALYLCASSLQGIGYGYTFGSGTRLTVV.

Concerning this clone: One end of the junction is discordant with germline, which a read error may explain. The J gene is TRBJ2-1, the V gene TRBV7-3, with 16 bases fitting TRBD2. Per the germline V gene, CDR1 is SGHTA and CDR2 is FQGTGA. There are 15 residues in the CDR3. Here the CDR3 reads CASSLTGTSGRGQFF. CDR3 DNA sequence: TGTGCCAGCAGCCTAACCGGGACTAGCGGGAGGGGGCAGTTCTTC.

The chain carries TRBV7-2 and TRBJ2-2, with 7 bases aligning to TRBD1. Germline values: CDR1 SGHTA, CDR2 FQGNSA. The CDR3 sequence is 15 residues long. V gave up 3 bases and J gave up 0 bases; unmatched junction bases: 1. The CDR3 region is CASSLGQSNTGELFF. The CDR3 DNA reads as TGTGCCAGCAGCTTGGGACAGTCGAACACCGGGGAGCTGTTTTTT.

The rearrangement uses TRBV4-2 and TRBJ2-2, with 11 bases aligning to TRBD1. The CDR3 spans 18 residues. CDR1 is LGHNA, CDR2 YNFKEQ, per germline. After removal of 4 bases from V and 1 base from J, the junction contained 8 bases not matched to a gene. For the CDR3, the DNA is TGTGCCAGCAGCCGAAATCCGGGACAGGGGGGGAACACCGGGGAGCTGTTTTTT. Translated: CASSRNPGQGGNTGELFF.

This chain joins TRBV7-9 and TRBJ2-4; 8 positions match TRBD1. This CDR3 has 15 amino acids. Germline V gives CDR1 SEHNR, CDR2 FQNEAQ (reference sequence). The ends lost 7 bases at V and 8 bases at J; junction bases unmatched: 13. DNA for the CDR3: TGTGCCAGCAACACGGGACAGGAGATTTGGGACATTCAGTACTTC. Its protein product is CASNTGQEIWDIQYF.

The CDR3 sequence: CASRAGTGVGIQYF. In nucleotides, the CDR3 is TGTGCCAGCAGGGCCGGGACAGGGGTGGGCATTCAGTACTTC. The rearrangement links TRBV6-6 to TRBJ2-4, with 10 bases identical to TRBD1. The germline CDR1 and CDR2 sequences are MNHNY and SVGAGI (reference sequence). The CDR3 spans 14 residues. The V gene end was trimmed by 6 bases and the J gene end by 9 bases; junction bases not matched to a gene: 8.

The CDR3 coding sequence is TGTGCCAGCAGCCCGACGGGAAGAGAGACCCAGTACTTC. It translates to CASSPTGRETQYF. V usage is TRBV7-7 and J usage is TRBJ2-5, with D possibly TRBD2 on 5 matching bases. V was clipped by 5 bases and J by 4 bases, with 11 bases between them. The CDR3 runs to 13 residues. Germline V CDR1 and CDR2: SSHAT, FNYEAQ (reference sequence).

This chain joins TRBV4-2 and TRBJ1-2, with D possibly matching TRBD1 (5 bases). Germline V CDR1 and CDR2: LGHNA, YNFKEQ. CDR3 length: 15 amino acids. Trimming left V 0 bases short and J 6 bases short, with 14 bases between. CDR3 sequence reads: CASSQDRGTYNGYTF. In DNA form, the CDR3 reads TGTGCCAGCAGCCAAGATCGTGGGACTTACAATGGCTACACCTTC.

The chain carries TRBV7-9 and TRBJ1-1, with D unclear. The germline V and J ends were trimmed by 3 bases and 0 bases, with 11 bases remaining between them. Germline CDR1 SEHNR, CDR2 FQNEAQ (reference sequence). The CDR3 loop spans 15 amino acids. CDR3 residues: CASSFPRVMNTEAFF. DNA for the CDR3: TGTGCCAGCAGCTTCCCAAGAGTCATGAACACTGAAGCTTTCTTT.

The rearrangement uses TRBV7-9 and TRBJ1-1; 10 bases match TRBD1. After removal of 5 bases from V and 5 bases from J, the junction contained 5 bases not matched to a gene. This CDR3 has 14 amino acids. The V gene's germline CDR1 is SEHNR and CDR2 FQNEAQ (reference sequence). The CDR3 nucleotides are TGTGCCAGCAGCCCGGACAGGGGGACAACTGAAGCTTTCTTT. Encoded protein: CASSPDRGTTEAFF.